Sequencing of this T cell receptor (beta chain) was carried out in a study of blood T cell repertoires in COVID-19. Whole-study context: Samples representing acute and convalescent COVID-19 were sourced from the United States, Italy and Spain.

Germline V gene lookup returns CDR1 SEHNR and CDR2 FQNEAQ (reference sequence). Germline trimming cut 5 bases from V and 0 bases from J; bases unmatched to any gene: 3. The CDR3 is 14 amino acids. Assay: immunoSEQ multiplex PCR; the TCRdb copy retains only in-frame clones and omits some. The sample includes about 180,000 clones, about nine tenths of them seen just once. This receptor was identified in a man aged 70-80 years with active or convalescent COVID-19. The genes are TRBV7-9 and TRBJ1-1, with TRBD1 matching 7 bases. Sequencing input: peripheral blood. As DNA, the CDR3 is TGTGCCAGCAGCAGGGGACAGATGAACACTGAAGCTTTCTTT. It codes for CASSRGQMNTEAFF. The full variable domain, its missing parts supplied by reference TRBV7-9 and TRBJ1-1, is DTGVSQNPRHKITKRGQNVTFRCDPISEHNRLYWYRQTLGQGPEFLTYFQNEAQLEKSRLLSDRFSAERPKGSFSTLEIQRTEQGDSAMYLCASSRGQMNTEAFFGQGTRLTVV.